These 32 T cell receptor beta chains came from one sample sequenced in a study of T cell responses to AZD1222 COVID-19 vaccine (dated by TCRdb to the early 2020s). Libraries were prepared through the immunoSEQ multiplex PCR assay. TCRdb limited this immuneACCESS table to in-frame rearrangements with V and J called. A share of clones is missing; checked studies link under half to unresolved V genes, and the rest is unexplained. For this sample there are 150,000 to 200,000 clones; over 80% appear just once. The top ten constitute around 2.9% of the sample. The intended sense of this specimen's time point label: baseline before first vaccination. What this sample's treatment or condition label stands for: meningococcal conjugate vaccine given as trial control. The starting material was peripheral blood, obtained on day 0 of MenACWY control vaccination. The receptors were sampled from an adult in good health.

This clone was counted once. In the same sample, other DNA sequences code for this CDR3. The CDR3 here is CASSLGGSGNTIYF. CDR3 sequence (DNA): TGTGCCAGCAGTTTGGGGGGGTCTGGAAACACCATATATTTT. V and J are TRBV7-2 and TRBJ1-3, with a weak D call TRBD1 (5 bases). CDR1 and CDR2 from the germline V gene are SGHTA and FQGNSA. V lost 6 bases to trimming and J lost 1 base, with 10 bases between them. The CDR3 is 14 amino acids.

The V and J genes are TRBV23-1 and TRBJ1-1; perhaps TRBD1 as D (6 bases). TRBV23-1 is an ORF, with its function uncertain. The CDR3 extends over 13 amino acids. V lost 8 bases, J lost 3 bases, and 13 bases lay in between. The CDR3: CASVGGLHTEAFF. CDR3 DNA: TGCGCCAGCGTGGGGGGGCTACACACTGAAGCTTTCTTT.

This clone has just a few counts. V gene TRBV2 combines with J gene TRBJ1-2, with 8 bases fitting TRBD1. The CDR3 extends over 19 amino acids. Germline CDR1 reads SNHLY; CDR2 reads FYNNEI. The V gene end was trimmed by 4 bases and the J gene end by 6 bases; junction bases not matched to a gene: 22. Here the CDR3 reads CASSGPNQDRVQGTDGYTF. Written as DNA, the CDR3 is TGTGCCAGCAGTGGACCCAATCAGGACAGGGTCCAGGGCACCGATGGCTACACCTTC.

The chain employs TRBV13 and TRBJ1-1; the D gene is possibly TRBD1 (6 bases). Trimming shortened V by 5 bases and J by 3 bases, and 13 bases separated the two germline ends. The CDR3 has 14 residues. The germline gives CDR1 PRHDT, CDR2 FYEKMQ (reference sequence). CDR3 protein: CASSNTGRDTEAFF. CDR3 DNA sequence: TGTGCCAGCAGCAATACAGGGAGGGACACTGAAGCTTTCTTT.

V gene TRBV3-1 (or the pseudogene TRBV3-2) combines with J gene TRBJ2-1; 8 bases are shared with TRBD1. The CDR3 totals 21 residues. Germline-derived CDR1 and CDR2 are LGHDT and YNNKEL (reference sequence). V trimming: 0 bases; J trimming: 2 bases; junction bases outside the gene matches: 18. The CDR3 is CASSQDHAPTGAVLAYNEQFF. CDR3 in DNA: TGTGCCAGCAGCCAAGATCACGCCCCGACAGGGGCAGTATTGGCCTACAATGAGCAGTTCTTC.

The J gene is TRBJ1-2, the V gene TRBV6-5; 10 nucleotides match TRBD1. Germline V gives CDR1 MNHEY, CDR2 SVGAGI. Trimming removed 5 bases from V and 11 bases from J; junction bases left unmatched: 11. This CDR3 has 14 residues. The CDR3 loop reads CASSPQGQGLRYTF. Written as DNA, the CDR3 is TGTGCCAGCAGTCCGCAGGGACAGGGGTTGAGGTACACCTTC.

In nucleotides, the CDR3 is TGTGCCAGCAGCTTCATTCTGGGTACGTTCAACAATGAGCAGTTCTTC. This gives the protein CASSFILGTFNNEQFF. The chain combines TRBV7-9 with TRBJ2-1; the D is unclear. The CDR3 contains 16 residues. V was pared by 3 bases and J by 5 bases, with 17 bases between. CDR1 and CDR2 from the germline V gene are SEHNR and FQNEAQ (reference sequence).

V and J are TRBV27 and TRBJ1-2; weak D call: TRBD1 (6 bases). The V gene's germline CDR1 is MNHEY and CDR2 SMNVEV (reference sequence). This CDR3 contains 17 residues. V lost 7 bases and J lost 1, with 22 bases in between. The CDR3 region is CASNTYREFVHNYGYTF. CDR3 coding DNA: TGTGCCAGCAACACCTACAGGGAATTTGTTCATAACTATGGCTACACCTTC.

The V gene is TRBV10-2, the J gene TRBJ1-6, with 7 bases lining up with TRBD1. The CDR3 extends over 16 amino acids. Trimming cost V 1 base and J 5 bases; bases outside gene matches: 5. Germline-derived CDR1 and CDR2 are WSHSY and SAAADI. The DNA of the CDR3 is TGCGCCAGCAGTGAGTATACAGGGGCGGATAATTCACCCCTCCACTTT. It yields the protein CASSEYTGADNSPLHF.

The J gene is TRBJ1-1, the V gene TRBV7-2; no definite D call. The CDR3 contains 14 residues. With 3 bases removed from V and 1 base from J, the gap between germline ends came to 9 bases. Germline loops: CDR1 SGHTA, CDR2 FQGNSA. The CDR3 DNA reads as TGTGCCAGCAGCTTCCGGTCGACGAACACTGAAGCTTTCTTT. This translates into CASSFRSTNTEAFF.

V and J are TRBV3-1 (or the pseudogene TRBV3-2) and TRBJ2-2; 8 nucleotides align to TRBD1. Germline CDR1 and CDR2: LGHDT and YNNKEL (reference sequence). J gave up 4 bases and V 3 bases, and 7 bases lay outside the gene matches. CDR3 length equals 16 residues. The CDR3 is CASSHRTGLSTGELFF. CDR3 nucleotide sequence: TGTGCCAGCAGCCACCGGACAGGGCTGAGCACCGGGGAGCTGTTTTTT.

V and J are TRBV4-1 and TRBJ1-2; D not certain. Germline assignment: CDR1 MGHRA and CDR2 YSYEKL. Deletions cut 1 base from V and 4 bases from J, with 13 bases between. CDR3 size: 15 residues. The CDR3 reads CASSQGFGGPYGYTF. CDR3 DNA: TGCGCCAGCAGCCAAGGATTCGGAGGACCCTATGGCTACACCTTC.

This rearrangement joins TRBV27 to TRBJ2-7; D is perhaps TRBD1 (5 bases). Germline-derived CDR1 and CDR2 are MNHEY and SMNVEV (reference sequence). V was trimmed by 3 bases and J by 6 bases, leaving 9 bases between them. The CDR3 is made up of 12 amino acids. CDR3 sequence: CASSLKGAEQYF. CDR3 DNA sequence: TGTGCCAGCAGTTTGAAAGGGGCCGAGCAGTACTTC.

The genes are TRBV2 and TRBJ1-5, with 10 nucleotides matching TRBD1. CDR3 size: 15 residues. CDR1 SNHLY and CDR2 FYNNEI come from the germline V gene. The J segment lost 5 bases and the V segment lost 8 bases, leaving 9 bases of the junction unmatched. The CDR3 DNA sequence: TGTGCCAGCTTCTCCGGGACAGGGGCTTATCAGCCCCAGCATTTT. Protein product: CASFSGTGAYQPQHF. Full variable domain (missing parts from reference TRBV2 and TRBJ1-5): EPEVTQTPSHQVTQMGQEVILRCVPISNHLYFYWYRQILGQKVEFLVSFYNNEISEKSEIFDDQFSVERPDGSNFTLKIRSTKLEDSAMYFCASFSGTGAYQPQHFGDGTRLSIL.

The rearrangement links TRBV15 to TRBJ2-1, with 10 bases aligning to TRBD2. The CDR3 is 15 amino acids. J was trimmed by 4 bases and V by 3 bases; bases with no gene match: 3. Germline V gives CDR1 LNHNV, CDR2 YYDKDF (reference sequence). In DNA form, the CDR3 reads TGTGCCACCAGCAGGTCACTAGCGGGGTACAATGAGCAGTTCTTC. As protein: CATSRSLAGYNEQFF.

This rearrangement joins TRBV6-5 to TRBJ2-3; tentative D call: TRBD1 (6 bases). The CDR3 runs 15 residues. Germline lookup yields CDR1 MNHEY and CDR2 SVGAGI. Trimming shortened V by 8 bases and J by 0 bases, and 15 bases separated the two germline ends. CDR3 bases: TGTGCCAGCGTTTTGGGACAAACAAGCACAGATACGCAGTATTTT. Translating gives CASVLGQTSTDTQYF.

Written as DNA, the CDR3 is TGCAGCGTCCAGACAGTCCGGTACGAGCAGTACTTC. As protein: CSVQTVRYEQYF. The rearrangement links TRBV29-1 to TRBJ2-7; weak D call: TRBD1 (5 bases). The germline V gene has CDR1 SQVTM and CDR2 ANQGSEA. The CDR3 loop spans 12 amino acids. Between the trimmed V and J ends, which lost 6 bases and 4 bases, there was a span of 13 bases.

This rearrangement joins TRBV28 to TRBJ1-4; D remains unclear. CDR1 and CDR2 from the germline V gene are MDHEN and SYDVKM. The length of the CDR3 is 13 residues. V was pared by 2 bases and J by 5 bases, with 6 bases between. The CDR3 DNA sequence: TGTGCCAGCAGTTTACCGCAGAATGAAAAACTGTTTTTT. As protein: CASSLPQNEKLFF.

The chain carries TRBV7-9 and TRBJ2-1; no reliable D call. Trimming shortened V by 6 bases and J by 12 bases, and 9 bases separated the two germline ends. Germline assignment: CDR1 SEHNR and CDR2 FQNEAQ (reference sequence). This CDR3 contains 10 residues. CDR3 nucleotides: TGTGCCAGCAGTGCTATTGGGCAGTTCTTC. It encodes CASSAIGQFF.

CDR3 amino acids: CASSLWGEPSNTGELFF. The CDR3 DNA sequence: TGCGCCAGCAGCTTGTGGGGGGAGCCCTCGAACACCGGGGAGCTGTTTTTT. V usage is TRBV5-1 and J usage is TRBJ2-2; possibly TRBD2 for D (6 bases). The CDR3 extends over 17 amino acids. Per germline, CDR1 SGHRS and CDR2 YFSETQ. V was cut by 1 base and J by 0 bases, with 13 bases left in between. Combining the CDR3 with reference TRBV5-1 and TRBJ2-2 gives the whole variable domain KAGVTQTPRYLIKTRGQQVTLSCSPISGHRSVSWYQQTPGQGLQFLFEYFSETQRNKGNFPGRFSGRQFSNSRSEMNVSTLELGDSALYLCASSLWGEPSNTGELFFGEGSRLTVL.

The V and J genes are TRBV9 and TRBJ2-5; 7 bases fit TRBD2. The CDR3 loop spans 16 amino acids. Germline V gene data show CDR1 as SGDLS and CDR2 as YYNGEE. J gave up 1 base and V 4 bases, and 10 bases lay outside the gene matches. CDR3 in amino acids: CASSPWGGSSQETQYF. In nucleotides, the CDR3 is TGTGCCAGCAGCCCTTGGGGGGGGTCCTCCCAAGAGACCCAGTACTTC.

V is TRBV7-9 and J is TRBJ2-2, with D uncertain. Per germline, CDR1 SEHNR and CDR2 FQNEAQ (reference sequence). V lost 2 bases and J 7 bases, leaving 8 bases between the germline ends. The CDR3 has 13 residues. CDR3 amino acids: CASSLLANGELFF. DNA for the CDR3: TGTGCCAGCAGCTTACTCGCAAACGGGGAGCTGTTTTTT.

J is TRBJ1-6 and V is TRBV5-6; D perhaps matches TRBD1 (6 bases). V dropped 1 base and J dropped 0 bases, with 11 bases sitting between them. Per germline, CDR1 SGHDT and CDR2 YYEEEE. The CDR3 spans 17 residues. CDR3 coding DNA: TGTGCCAGCAGCTTGCGGGGGCCGATCTCCTATAATTCACCCCTCCACTTT. Its protein product is CASSLRGPISYNSPLHF.

The V and J genes are TRBV10-3 and TRBJ2-7; TRBD1 matches 7 bases. The germline CDR1 and CDR2 sequences are ENHRY and SYGVKD. With 4 bases clipped from V and 6 bases from J, the junction kept 9 bases outside the gene matches. The CDR3 is 14 amino acids. CDR3 nucleotide sequence: TGTGCCATCAGTGGAGGATACAGGGGAAGCGAGCAGTACTTC. It encodes CAISGGYRGSEQYF.

This clone came up once. The chain has TRBV7-6 and TRBJ2-3, with a possible D match to TRBD1 (6 bases). From germline, CDR1 is SGHVS and CDR2 FNYEAQ. V gave up 1 base and J gave up 6 bases, with 14 bases separating them. This CDR3 spans 15 amino acids. The CDR3 loop is CASSLGRGEGDTQYF. For the CDR3, the DNA is TGTGCCAGCAGCTTAGGCAGGGGAGAAGGCGATACGCAGTATTTT.

The V call is TRBV7-2, the J call TRBJ2-7; 9 bases are shared with TRBD1. V trimming: 5 bases; J trimming: 4 bases; junction bases outside the gene matches: 6. There are 14 residues in the CDR3. Germline-derived CDR1 and CDR2 are SGHTA and FQGNSA. The CDR3 DNA reads TGTGCCAGCAGCCGTGGACAGGGGTTGTACGAGCAGTACTTC. It codes for CASSRGQGLYEQYF.

This chain connects TRBV3-1 (or the pseudogene TRBV3-2) to TRBJ1-6; D is possibly TRBD1 (6 bases). V shed 4 bases and J shed 8 bases, with 15 bases lying between them. Germline V lookup: CDR1 LGHDT, CDR2 YNNKEL (reference sequence). CDR3 length: 15 amino acids. The CDR3 DNA reads as TGTGCCAGCAGCCCGGCACAGGGTGTAGATTCACCCCTCCACTTT. Amino acid sequence: CASSPAQGVDSPLHF.

V gene TRBV6-2 or TRBV6-3 combines with J gene TRBJ1-3, with a weak D call TRBD1 (5 bases). The germline CDR1 and CDR2 sequences are MNHEY and SVGEGT. There are 18 residues in the CDR3. The V end lost 2 bases, the J end lost 0 bases, and 17 bases lay between the germline ends. For the CDR3, the DNA is TGTGCCAGCAGTTACAGGGGTCCGACAGCAACCTCTGGAAACACCATATATTTT. This codes for CASSYRGPTATSGNTIYF.

This rearrangement joins TRBV4-3 to TRBJ2-7; D may correspond to TRBD1 or TRBD2 (7 bases each). The germline CDR1 and CDR2 sequences are LGHNA and YSLEER. Trimming cost V 3 bases and J 6 bases, with 21 bases left between them. The CDR3 contains 16 residues. The CDR3 sequence: CASSHTGAGGAGEQYF. The CDR3 DNA reads as TGCGCCAGCAGCCATACTGGGGCAGGGGGGGCCGGCGAGCAGTACTTC.

For the CDR3, the DNA is TGTGCCAGCAGTTTATGGGGGGGAGAGTATAGCAATCAGCCCCAGCATTTT. It encodes CASSLWGGEYSNQPQHF. The V and J genes are TRBV27 and TRBJ1-5, with D possibly being TRBD1 (5 bases). Germline CDR1 is MNHEY and CDR2 is SMNVEV (reference sequence). The CDR3 covers 17 residues. V was cut by 1 base and J by 0 bases, with 13 bases left in between.

The chain combines TRBV11-1 with TRBJ2-2; unclear D gene. With 1 base removed from V and 1 base from J, the gap between germline ends came to 10 bases. Germline V gene data show CDR1 as SGHAT and CDR2 as FQDESV (reference sequence). The CDR3 contains 16 residues. CDR3 coding DNA: TGTGCCAGCAGCTTAGGGGTAGGCCTGAACACCGGGGAGCTGTTTTTT. It translates to CASSLGVGLNTGELFF.

The chain has TRBV18 and TRBJ1-5, with a tentative D call TRBD1 (6 bases). Trimming left V 2 bases short and J 3 bases short, with 8 bases between. The CDR3 is 14 residues long. Looked up from germline, CDR1 is KGHSH and CDR2 is LQKENI. CDR3 sequence (DNA): TGTGCCAGCTCACCAAGGGACAACAATCAGCCCCAGCATTTT. Amino acid sequence: CASSPRDNNQPQHF.